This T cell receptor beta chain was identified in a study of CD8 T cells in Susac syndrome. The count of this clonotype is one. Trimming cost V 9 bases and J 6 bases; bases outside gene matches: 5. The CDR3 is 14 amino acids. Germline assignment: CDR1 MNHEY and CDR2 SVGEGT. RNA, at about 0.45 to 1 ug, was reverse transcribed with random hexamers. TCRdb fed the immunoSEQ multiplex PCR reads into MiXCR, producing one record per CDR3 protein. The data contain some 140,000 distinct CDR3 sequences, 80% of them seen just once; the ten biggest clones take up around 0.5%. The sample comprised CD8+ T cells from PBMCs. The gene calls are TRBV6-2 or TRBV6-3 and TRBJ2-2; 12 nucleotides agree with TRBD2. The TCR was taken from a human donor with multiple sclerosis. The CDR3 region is CASTTSGSAGELFF. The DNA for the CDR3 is TGTGCCAGTACGACTAGCGGGAGTGCCGGGGAGCTGTTTTTT.